The clone carrying this TCR beta chain was detected ten times or more. Original processing methods: Counts of TCRs in each sample centred on a median of roughly 89,000 and extended from about 24,000 to 680,000. In TCRdb, the RACE reads were re-called with MiXCR into one record per CDR3 protein. TCRdb's processing, not the authors', yielded these V and J calls. The repertoire holds roughly 360,000 distinct CDR3 sequences, with more than 4.5% as singletons. The CDR3 contains 15 residues. V lost 6 bases and J lost 0, with 12 bases in between. The germline V gene encodes CDR1 SGHTA and CDR2 FQGNSA. Time point defined: patch test 1, 2 weeks after DPC sensitization. Treatment defined: therapeutic diphenylcyclopropenone sensitization with weekly scalp DPC. The record originates from a study of human T cells and chemical hapten exposure.

This sequence was found in a woman aged 45-59 years with alopecia areata. Some clones in this sample may be carry-over from other donors' samples. This sequence joins TRBV7-2 and TRBJ2-1; no reliable D call. This material consisted of whole blood, taken in connection with sensitization to the hapten diphenylcyclopropenone (DPC). The CDR3 is CASSQDQYSYNEQFF. CDR3 DNA sequence: TGTGCCAGCAGTCAGGACCAATACTCCTACAATGAGCAGTTCTTC.